The 4 T cell receptor beta chains below come from one sample, sequenced in a study of cytomegalovirus exposure and HLA in healthy donors. Vbeta (60) and Jbeta (13) primers were used in the PCR. The method was immunoSEQ multiplex PCR; TCRdb's version includes in-frame clones alone and lacks a portion of them. The data contain approximately 100,000 clones, around 76% of them singletons. Sequenced: PBMCs. These receptors all stem from a woman aged 35 to 49 in good health and CMV-seropositive.

The chain has TRBV7-3 and TRBJ2-1, with a weak D call TRBD2 (5 bases). From germline, CDR1 is SGHTA and CDR2 FQGTGA. Trimming left V 5 bases short and J 3 bases short, with 14 bases between. This CDR3 spans 15 amino acids. CDR3 sequence: CASSNPGGIYNEQFF. The CDR3 coding sequence is TGTGCCAGCAGCAATCCCGGAGGTATCTACAATGAGCAGTTCTTC.

This chain uses TRBV6-6 with TRBJ2-7; 8 nucleotides agree with TRBD1. V lost 6 bases and J lost 3; bases outside the gene matches: 4. The CDR3 consists of 13 residues. Germline loops: CDR1 MNHNY, CDR2 SVGAGI (reference sequence). This CDR3 reads CASRSGGSYEQYF. The CDR3 nucleotides are TGTGCCAGCAGGTCAGGGGGCAGCTACGAGCAGTACTTC.

The V and J genes are TRBV30 and TRBJ1-1, with D possibly TRBD1 on 5 matching bases. This CDR3 is built from 12 residues. Trimming stripped 5 bases from V and 4 bases from J, with 11 bases between. In germline, CDR1 is GTSNPN, CDR2 SVGIG (reference sequence). This CDR3 is CAWSAGGTEAFF. For the CDR3, the DNA is TGTGCCTGGTCAGCGGGGGGCACTGAAGCTTTCTTT.

This clone was recorded a few times. This chain joins TRBV7-9 and TRBJ1-1, with D perhaps TRBD1 (5 bases). Germline V gene sequence: CDR1 SEHNR, CDR2 FQNEAQ (reference sequence). Trimming removed 5 bases at V and 1 base at J, with 8 bases between. This CDR3 spans 13 amino acids. CDR3 coding DNA: TGTGCCAGCAGCACACAGGCGAACACTGAAGCTTTCTTT. Amino acids: CASSTQANTEAFF.